These T cell receptor beta chains were read from a single sample in a study of Ad26.COV2.S vaccination and SARS-CoV-2 variants. Data came from immunoSEQ multiplex PCR; TCRdb stores just in-frame clones and leaves some out. The sample consists of a few hundred thousand clones, roughly 84% of them appearing once. The sample consisted of peripheral blood, taken in a trial of Ad26.COV2.S vaccine versus placebo. These receptors all come from a person between 18 and 59 years old who received the Ad26.COV2.S COVID-19 vaccine or a placebo. CDR3s include the opening cysteine and the closing phenylalanine or tryptophan. Each record gives: D gene, J gene, CDR3 length, V gene, clone size, CDR3 protein, CDR3 DNA. The D gene is left open where the match is weak. Expanded clones get a size class; other rows say once, few or many, or leave the size out.

- TRBJ2-3 13 TRBV4-2 - CASSQVETGTLFF TGTGCCAGCAGCCAAGTGGAAACAGGGACTCTTTTTTTT
- TRBJ1-1 12 TRBV30 - CAWSDSFTEAFF TGTGCCTGGAGTGATTCTTTCACTGAAGCTTTCTTT
- TRBJ2-7 13 TRBV6-5 - CASSYGSIYEQYF TGTGCCAGCAGTTACGGTTCGATCTACGAGCAGTACTTC
- TRBJ1-2 13 TRBV7-8 - CASRDSSPGGYTF TGTGCCAGCCGTGACTCTAGCCCGGGTGGCTACACCTTC
- TRBJ1-1 14 TRBV2 - CASSGTPAEAEAFF TGTGCCAGCAGTGGGACACCCGCTGAGGCTGAAGCTTTCTTT
- TRBJ1-2 14 TRBV6-5 - CASSYSDSSYGYTF TGTGCCAGCAGTTACTCGGACAGCTCCTATGGCTACACCTTC
- TRBJ2-3 15 TRBV6-5 - CASSLDRPATDTQYF TGTGCCAGCAGCCTCGACAGGCCCGCCACCGATACGCAGTATTTT
- TRBJ1-1 17 TRBV6-6 - CASSPKGPVVTNTEAFF TGTGCCAGCAGTCCTAAGGGTCCAGTGGTGACGAACACTGAAGCTTTCTTT
TRBD2 TRBJ2-3 17 TRBV7-8 once CASSRGPSGGGTDTQYF TGTGCCAGCAGCCGAGGGCCTAGCGGGGGGGGCACAGATACGCAGTATTTT
- TRBJ2-1 13 TRBV19 - CASSTVGDNEQFF TGTGCCAGTAGTACGGTCGGAGACAATGAGCAGTTCTTC
- TRBJ1-1 14 TRBV6-1 once CASSEGGGYKGPFF TGTGCCAGCAGTGAAGGGGGAGGTTACAAGGGCCCTTTCTTT
TRBD1 TRBJ1-2 14 TRBV19 - CASSIEEGAGGYTF TGTGCCAGTAGTATAGAGGAGGGGGCGGGCGGCTACACCTTC
- TRBJ1-1 13 TRBV5-1 few CASSLGSNTEAFF TGCGCCAGCAGCTTGGGCAGTAACACTGAAGCTTTCTTT
- TRBJ2-3 12 TRBV27 once CASSLYGDTQYF TGTGCCAGCAGTTTATACGGCGATACGCAGTATTTT
- TRBJ1-6 13 TRBV9 few CASSKGRNSPLHF TGTGCCAGCAGTAAGGGCAGGAATTCACCCCTCCACTTT
TRBD1 TRBJ2-2 17 TRBV4-3 - CASSQVTWTGGTGELFF TGCGCCAGCAGCCAAGTGACTTGGACAGGGGGCACCGGGGAGCTGTTTTTT
TRBD2 TRBJ2-7 15 TRBV10-1 - CASSRAGDSPYEQYF TGCGCCAGCAGTCGGGCGGGGGACTCCCCCTACGAGCAGTACTTC
TRBD1 TRBJ2-3 14 TRBV6-5 few CASSRDRSTDTQYF TGTGCCAGCAGCCGGGACAGGAGCACAGATACGCAGTATTTT
- TRBJ2-3 16 TRBV10-3 - CAISDLYGGHTDTQYF TGTGCCATCAGTGACCTGTACGGGGGTCACACAGATACGCAGTATTTT
- TRBJ1-1 14 TRBV11-1 once CASSLLTGNTEAFF TGTGCCAGCAGCTTATTAACCGGGAACACTGAAGCTTTCTTT
TRBD1 TRBJ2-5 14 TRBV4-1 - CASSENRGMETQYF TGCGCCAGCAGCGAAAACAGGGGAATGGAGACCCAGTACTTC
- TRBJ1-3 13 TRBV4-1 - CASSWRGGNTIYF TGCGCCAGCAGCTGGAGGGGGGGAAACACCATATATTTT
TRBD1 TRBJ1-5 14 TRBV5-5 - CASSLRQGYQPQHF TGTGCCAGCAGCCTACGACAGGGGTATCAGCCCCAGCATTTT
- TRBJ2-1 12 TRBV7-9 - CASSGGSNEQFF TGTGCCAGCAGTGGAGGGAGCAATGAGCAGTTCTTC
TRBD2 TRBJ2-3 14 TRBV7-3 - CASSLAGGTDTQYF TGTGCCAGCAGCTTGGCGGGGGGCACAGATACGCAGTATTTT
- TRBJ2-1 12 TRBV14 - CASSQGWDEQFF TGTGCCAGCAGCCAAGGATGGGATGAGCAGTTCTTC
- TRBJ2-2 13 TRBV24-1 - CATSDEITGELFF TGTGCCACCAGTGACGAAATCACCGGGGAGCTGTTTTTT
- TRBJ2-5 14 TRBV7-9 - CASSYETSQETQYF TGTGCCAGCAGCTATGAGACTAGCCAAGAGACCCAGTACTTC
- TRBJ2-6 16 TRBV9 - CASSNGQTSGANVLTF TGTGCCAGCAGCAACGGACAGACCTCTGGGGCCAACGTCCTGACTTTC
- TRBJ2-5 17 TRBV4-1 - CASSQAVAQGGQETQYF TGCGCCAGCAGCCAAGCTGTGGCACAGGGCGGTCAAGAGACCCAGTACTTC
- TRBJ1-4 14 TRBV30 - CAWSPGPTGEKLFF TGTGCCTGGAGCCCGGGACCGACAGGTGAAAAACTGTTTTTT
TRBD1 TRBJ2-3 13 TRBV3-1/TRBV3-2 - CATNRGRGDTQYF TGTGCCACCAACAGGGGGCGGGGAGATACGCAGTATTTT
- TRBJ2-2 15 TRBV7-9 - CASSLGTVDFGELFF TGTGCCAGCAGCTTAGGGACAGTTGACTTCGGGGAGCTGTTTTTT
- TRBJ1-5 14 TRBV24-1 - CATSEPGSNQPQHF TGTGCCACCAGTGAACCGGGAAGCAATCAGCCCCAGCATTTT
- TRBJ2-1 14 TRBV29-1 - CSISGLRLYNEQFF TGCAGCATCTCAGGGTTACGGCTCTACAATGAGCAGTTCTTC
- TRBJ1-5 14 TRBV19 - CASSADSYNQPQHF TGTGCCAGTAGTGCCGACAGCTACAATCAGCCCCAGCATTTT
- TRBJ1-1 16 TRBV4-1 - CASSREKSTPNTEAFF TGCGCCAGCAGCCGAGAGAAATCAACACCTAACACTGAAGCTTTCTTT
- TRBJ1-6 12 TRBV20-1 - CSASSTRSPLHF TGCAGTGCTAGTTCGACCCGTTCACCCCTCCACTTT
- TRBJ1-6 14 TRBV7-8 - CASIEDSLNSPLHF TGTGCCAGCATTGAAGACAGCCTAAATTCACCCCTCCACTTT
- TRBJ1-2 10 TRBV20-1 - CSARWEGYTF TGCAGTGCTAGATGGGAGGGCTACACCTTC
TRBD2 TRBJ2-2 16 TRBV10-3 - CAISESSGENTGELFF TGTGCCATCAGTGAGTCTAGCGGGGAGAACACCGGGGAGCTGTTTTTT
- TRBJ1-6 15 TRBV7-6 - CASSLTGRNNSPLHF TGTGCCAGCAGCTTAACGGGACGGAATAATTCACCCCTCCACTTT
- TRBJ1-2 14 TRBV3-1/TRBV3-2 - CASSPMGRGDGYTF TGTGCCAGCAGCCCCATGGGGAGGGGCGATGGCTACACCTTC
- TRBJ1-3 19 TRBV7-8 - CASSLASVTFPLSGNTIYF TGTGCCAGCAGCTTAGCGAGCGTCACCTTCCCACTCTCTGGAAACACCATATATTTT
- TRBJ2-2 14 TRBV5-6 - CASSGDSYTGELFF TGTGCCAGCAGTGGCGACAGTTACACCGGGGAGCTGTTTTTT
TRBD2 TRBJ2-5 14 TRBV9 - CASSTGDYQETQYF TGTGCCAGTTCTACGGGGGACTATCAAGAGACCCAGTACTTC
- TRBJ1-2 15 TRBV7-9 - CASSLMEQIGYGYTF TGTGCCAGCAGCTTAATGGAACAGATCGGCTATGGCTACACCTTC
- TRBJ1-2 14 TRBV4-1 - CASSPQGPLYGYTF TGCGCCAGCAGCCCACAGGGACCCCTGTATGGCTACACCTTC
- TRBJ1-6 16 TRBV7-2 - CASSLVGSSYNSPLHF TGTGCCAGCAGCTTAGTCGGGAGCTCCTATAATTCACCCCTCCACTTT
TRBD1 TRBJ1-5 15 TRBV19 - CASSTGTAHHQPQHF TGTGCCAGTAGTACAGGGACAGCACATCATCAGCCCCAGCATTTT
TRBD1 TRBJ2-2 16 TRBV3-1/TRBV3-2 - CASSLRSGQGGGELFF TGTGCCAGCAGCCTTAGGTCGGGACAGGGTGGCGGGGAGCTGTTTTTT
TRBD1 TRBJ1-4 14 TRBV6-5 - CASSYRQGWEKLFF TGTGCCAGCAGTTACAGACAGGGCTGGGAAAAACTGTTTTTT